By frequency in the sample, the clone carrying this TCR beta chain is medium-sized. What it binds is unknown. The data originate from a study of liver allograft versus peripheral blood T cells. About the study: Liver transplant recipients had T cell receptor repertoires compared between transplanted liver and peripheral blood. Overall study findings and caveats: A difference was reportedly observed between T cell receptor repertoires inside liver allografts and those in peripheral blood.

TCRdb passed the reads through MiXCR, listing each CDR3 protein once. The sample shows 9,500 to 13,000 distinct CDR3 sequences, about 25% of them seen only once. Germline lookup yields CDR1 ENHRY and CDR2 SYGVKD. The CDR3 loop spans 13 amino acids. V trimming: 11 bases; J trimming: 0 bases; junction bases outside the gene matches: 6. The chain couples TRBV10-3 to TRBJ1-1; the match to TRBD1 covers 7 bases. The sequence was collected from a human patient who had a liver transplant. A share of the T cells may be of graft donor origin. In nucleotides, the CDR3 is TGTGCCTCATCAGGGGGAATGAACACTGAAGCTTTCTTT. It specifies CASSGGMNTEAFF.